In its sample, the clone carrying this T cell receptor beta chain was seen once. Profiling relied on immunoSEQ multiplex PCR, and the TCRdb table lists in-frame clones only, not all of them. This table holds 50,000 or so clones, 75% to 85% found once. This entry belongs to a study of OX40 agonist ivuxolimab in advanced cancers. The specimen comprised CD4+ or CD8+ T cells sorted from blood, sampled in a trial of the OX40 agonist ivuxolimab. The clonotype was recovered from an adult with an advanced solid tumor such as melanoma, head and neck, liver or kidney cancer.

CDR3 region: CASSKTSGDPGNEQFF. The CDR3 DNA sequence: TGTGCCAGCAGCAAGACTAGCGGGGACCCTGGGAATGAGCAGTTCTTC. J is TRBJ2-1 and V is TRBV21-1; whether TRBD2, the table's D call, matches the DNA was not checked. TRBV21-1 is reported as a pseudogene. The CDR3 runs 16 residues.